The rows below give T cell receptor beta chains drawn from one sample of a study of human CD8 memory T cell subsets. No DNA is given; TCRdb re-called the 5' RACE reads and lists each CDR3 protein once. The sample totals 5,500 to 7,000 distinct CDR3 sequences; its top ten clones hold roughly a third. The sample taken for sequencing was CD8+ effector memory T cells (TEM) sorted from PBMCs. These receptors all stem from a human donor in good health. Each CDR3 is given with its conserved first and last residue. A row's size may be missing; if present it is once, few, many or a size class.

j_gene | v_gene | abundance | CDR3aa
TRBJ1-4 | TRBV27 | . | CASSPLGGANEKLFF
TRBJ1-5 | TRBV5-1 | . | CASSLNPGGQPQHF
TRBJ1-5 | TRBV28 | . | CASSKGASNNQPQHF
TRBJ2-1 | TRBV29-1 | . | CSVGLAGALNEQFF
TRBJ1-1 | TRBV20-1 | . | CSASWDRDTEAFF
TRBJ2-7 | TRBV5-4 | . | CASSVAGLNEQYF
TRBJ1-2 | TRBV6-1 | . | CASSEVMDRASYTF
TRBJ2-7 | TRBV5-1 | . | CASSLQFDRAYEQYF
TRBJ2-2 | TRBV24-1 | . | CATRDRGTGELFF
TRBJ2-1 | TRBV11-1 | . | CASSPKNRGHEQFF
TRBJ2-7 | TRBV9 | . | CASSVAAQNYEQYF
TRBJ2-7 | TRBV11-2 | . | CASSLEDSSYEQYF
TRBJ1-5 | TRBV24-1 | . | CATSDSRTNQPQHF
TRBJ2-2 | TRBV7-6 | . | CASSSPGGQGILTGELFF
TRBJ2-1 | TRBV6-1 | . | CASSEYVWQGRLDEQFF
TRBJ1-2 | TRBV9 | . | CASSFSTGDNGYTF
TRBJ1-4 | TRBV28 | . | CASSQDQTGGGEKLFF
TRBJ2-2 | TRBV6-4 | medium-sized | CASSDGTGNTGELFF
TRBJ2-7 | TRBV24-1 | . | CATSGPSYEQYF
TRBJ2-7 | TRBV5-6 | . | CASSRGSYEQYF
TRBJ1-5 | TRBV2 | . | CASSEQGTEISNQPQHF
TRBJ1-2 | TRBV5-6 | . | CASSLRGAYGYTF
TRBJ2-3 | TRBV5-6 | . | CASSLAKWLAGTDTQYF
TRBJ1-5 | TRBV2 | . | CASSEVGNSNQPQHF
TRBJ1-4 | TRBV3-1 | . | CASSQEFLGPGEEKLFF
TRBJ2-1 | TRBV7-9 | medium-sized | CASSSDQLADKFF
TRBJ2-5 | TRBV7-9 | medium-sized | CASSATYQETQYF
TRBJ1-6 | TRBV4-2 | . | CASSQDEGARSPLHF
TRBJ1-5 | TRBV3-1 | . | CASSSLKWSNQPQHF
TRBJ2-4 | TRBV28 | . | CASSPGQLANIQYF
TRBJ2-1 | TRBV19 | . | CASSMFPPGMNEQFF
TRBJ2-3 | TRBV5-4 | . | CASLTSGSPPDTQYF
TRBJ2-1 | TRBV7-9 | . | CASSPNNNEQFF
TRBJ2-7 | TRBV14 | . | CASSQGAGPYEQYF
TRBJ2-7 | TRBV13 | . | CASSPKTALAGGLPYEQYF
TRBJ1-2 | TRBV7-9 | . | CASSFTTGWNGYTF
TRBJ2-1 | TRBV2 | . | CASSSETGRSSYNEQFF
TRBJ2-7 | TRBV7-9 | medium-sized | CASSSPEGISYEQYF
TRBJ1-3 | TRBV7-2 | . | CASSADRSYTIYF
TRBJ1-1 | TRBV4-3 | . | CASSQELAGGNTEAFF
TRBJ2-1 | TRBV7-3 | . | CASSLTRGSYNEQFF
TRBJ1-2 | TRBV28 | . | CASSLYKQGGGYTF
TRBJ2-1 | TRBV12-3/TRBV12-4 | . | CASTTGGISYNEQFF
TRBJ2-7 | TRBV9 | . | CASSSTRGLPYEQYF
TRBJ1-5 | TRBV7-9 | medium-sized | CASTPLEGSNQPQHF
TRBJ2-7 | TRBV9 | . | CASSGPPYYEQYF
TRBJ2-3 | TRBV4-2 | . | CASSQGRESDTQYF
TRBJ2-7 | TRBV21-1 | . | CASFIKQSSYEQYF
TRBJ2-1 | TRBV7-6 | medium-sized | CASSSQLAGAYNEQFF
TRBJ1-4 | TRBV6-5 | . | CASSYGGPGEKLFF
TRBJ2-1 | TRBV19 | . | CASSSGLADYNEQFF